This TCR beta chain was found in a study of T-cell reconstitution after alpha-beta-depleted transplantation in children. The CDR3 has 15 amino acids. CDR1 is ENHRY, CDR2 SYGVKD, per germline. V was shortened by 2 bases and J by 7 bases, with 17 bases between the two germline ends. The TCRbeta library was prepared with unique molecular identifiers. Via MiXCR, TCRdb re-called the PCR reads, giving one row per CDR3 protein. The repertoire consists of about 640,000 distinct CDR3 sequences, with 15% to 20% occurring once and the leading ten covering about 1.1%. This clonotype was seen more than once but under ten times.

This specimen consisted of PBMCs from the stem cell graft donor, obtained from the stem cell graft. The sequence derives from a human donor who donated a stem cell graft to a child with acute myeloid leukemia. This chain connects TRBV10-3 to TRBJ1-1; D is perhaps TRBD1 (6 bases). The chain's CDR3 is CAISEGIRETGEAFF. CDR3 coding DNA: TGTGCCATCAGTGAGGGGATTAGGGAGACAGGTGAAGCTTTCTTT.